This passage covers 8 T cell receptor beta chains from one sample sequenced in a study of cytomegalovirus exposure and HLA in healthy donors. The PCR ran on 60 Vbeta and 13 Jbeta primers. The data were produced by immunoSEQ multiplex PCR, yet TCRdb's version contains in-frame clones alone and is incomplete. The data show fewer than 250,000 clones, with over 80% seen just once and 0.71% held by the top ten. Source material: PBMCs. Receptor source: a boy aged 2 to 9 in good health and CMV-seronegative.

A note on this clone: The junction differs from germline at one of its ends, possibly a read error. This chain links TRBV4-2 with TRBJ1-3; no reliable D call. The CDR3 is 15 amino acids. Germline lookup yields CDR1 LGHNA and CDR2 YNFKEQ. CDR3 coding DNA: TGTGCCAGCAGACAAGAGGCACACGCTGGAAACACCATATATTTT. Protein sequence: CASRQEAHAGNTIYF.

CDR3 loop: CASSLAGEKYEQYF. CDR3 DNA sequence: TGTGCCAGCAGCTTAGCGGGAGAAAAGTACGAGCAGTACTTC. The chain has TRBV7-8 and TRBJ2-7, with D perhaps matching TRBD2 (5 bases). Deletions cut 0 bases from V and 4 bases from J, with 10 bases between. The CDR3 is 14 amino acids. Germline CDR1 reads SGHVS; CDR2 reads FQNEAQ.

J is TRBJ2-7 and V is TRBV2; 8 bases fit TRBD2. The CDR3 is 15 amino acids. Germline CDR1 SNHLY, CDR2 FYNNEI. J gave up 6 bases and V 4 bases, and 11 bases lay outside the gene matches. The CDR3 spells CASSVGTSIALEQYF. The CDR3 DNA is TGTGCCAGCAGTGTGGGGACTAGTATCGCCCTCGAGCAGTACTTC.

The J gene is TRBJ2-3, the V gene TRBV2, with D uncertain. This CDR3 has 13 residues. From germline, CDR1 is SNHLY and CDR2 FYNNEI. The V end was cut by 2 bases, the J end by 3 bases, with 6 bases between. The CDR3 reads CASSELQTDTQYF. Written as DNA, the CDR3 is TGTGCCAGCAGTGAACTCCAGACAGATACGCAGTATTTT.

The chain joins TRBV7-8 to TRBJ2-2; 14 bases are a match to TRBD2. Germline lookup yields CDR1 SGHVS and CDR2 FQNEAQ. The ends lost 4 bases at V and 2 bases at J; junction bases unmatched: 3. The CDR3 runs 17 residues. The CDR3 sequence is CASSSGTSGSNTGELFF. The CDR3 coding sequence is TGTGCCAGCAGCTCCGGGACTAGCGGGAGTAACACCGGGGAGCTGTTTTTT.

V gene TRBV9 combines with J gene TRBJ1-1; D perhaps matches TRBD1 (6 bases). Germline CDR1 SGDLS, CDR2 YYNGEE. This CDR3 has 15 residues. V lost 4 bases, J lost 5 bases, and 18 bases lay in between. The CDR3 protein is CASSPRIEQGTEAFF. CDR3 sequence (DNA): TGTGCCAGCAGCCCGAGGATTGAACAGGGAACTGAAGCTTTCTTT.

This clone was seen only a few times. Other DNA sequences within the sample encode an identical CDR3. The gene calls are TRBV10-1 and TRBJ2-7, with 7 bases fitting TRBD2. The CDR3 consists of 13 residues. Germline lookup yields CDR1 WNHNN and CDR2 SYGVQD (reference sequence). The J segment lost 3 bases and the V segment lost 4 bases, leaving 3 bases of the junction unmatched. The CDR3 loop is CASSAAGIYEQYF. DNA of the CDR3: TGCGCCAGCAGTGCAGCGGGGATCTACGAGCAGTACTTC.

The rearrangement uses TRBV4-1 and TRBJ2-3, with 7 positions matching TRBD2. Germline-derived CDR1 and CDR2 are MGHRA and YSYEKL. V gave up 1 base and J gave up 4 bases; unmatched junction bases: 17. The CDR3 is 19 residues long. The CDR3 region is CASSQAPLGRERGPDTQYF. The CDR3 region has the DNA TGCGCCAGCAGCCAAGCCCCCCTTGGGCGGGAGCGGGGCCCAGATACGCAGTATTTT.